Listed here are 17 T cell receptor beta chains from one sample, sequenced in a study of shared clonotypes between healthy human individuals. Generated by immunoSEQ multiplex PCR, the TCRdb table keeps only in-frame clones and is missing some. The sample lists around 700,000 clones, roughly 72% seen once, with around 1.8% in the top ten. The sequencing input was memory CD4+ T cells sorted from blood. Subset defined: CD45RA-negative fraction. These receptors all come from a woman aged 25 to 39 in good health.

The V gene is TRBV2, the J gene TRBJ1-1; possible D gene TRBD1, 5 bases. Germline assignment: CDR1 SNHLY and CDR2 FYNNEI. The length of the CDR3 is 15 residues. Trimming took off 8 bases at V and 6 bases at J, with 22 bases between the two ends. The CDR3 is CASADTGLGGPEAFF. The CDR3 DNA reads TGTGCCAGCGCTGATACGGGACTGGGGGGACCTGAAGCTTTCTTT.

This rearrangement joins TRBV28 to TRBJ2-2, with D perhaps matching TRBD2 (6 bases). V lost 6 bases to trimming and J lost 7 bases, with 18 bases between them. Germline V lookup: CDR1 MDHEN, CDR2 SYDVKM. The CDR3 covers 15 residues. For the CDR3, the DNA is TGTGCCAGCAGCCTAACCGGGAGATGGAACGGGGAGCTGTTTTTT. Translated, it gives CASSLTGRWNGELFF. Filled out from reference TRBV28 and TRBJ2-2, the complete variable domain reads DVKVTQSSRYLVKRTGEKVFLECVQDMDHENMFWYRQDPGLGLRLIYFSYDVKMKEKGDIPEGYSVSREKKERFSLILESASTNQTSMYLCASSLTGRWNGELFFGEGSRLTVL.

The table lists this clone with a few counts. V and J are TRBV29-1 and TRBJ2-3; 9 bases line up with TRBD2. The length of the CDR3 is 14 residues. CDR1 and CDR2 (germline): SQVTM, ANQGSEA. Germline trimming cut 4 bases from V and 7 bases from J; bases unmatched to any gene: 9. The CDR3 sequence is CSVVELAGGNTQYF. CDR3 DNA sequence: TGCAGCGTTGTAGAACTAGCGGGCGGGAATACGCAGTATTTT.

The chain carries TRBV4-1 and TRBJ1-4; D call uncertain. The V gene's germline CDR1 is MGHRA and CDR2 YSYEKL. V lost 6 bases to trimming and J lost 8 bases, with 25 bases between them. The CDR3 loop spans 17 amino acids. This chain's CDR3 is CASSPLGGSQYWEKLFF. The CDR3, as DNA: TGCGCCAGCAGTCCACTGGGCGGCAGTCAGTATTGGGAAAAACTGTTTTTT.

This clone appeared once. The V gene is TRBV28, the J gene TRBJ2-3, with D maybe TRBD2 (6 bases). V lost 7 bases and J lost 8, with 16 bases in between. Germline values: CDR1 MDHEN, CDR2 SYDVKM. The CDR3 sequence is 13 residues long. The CDR3 protein is CASNSQVGGTQYF. The CDR3 bases are TGTGCCAGCAACTCCCAGGTGGGAGGTACGCAGTATTTT.

The rearrangement links TRBV6-1 to TRBJ2-3; D is ambiguous. The germline V gene encodes CDR1 MNHNS and CDR2 SASEGT. This CDR3 contains 12 residues. Between the trimmed V and J ends, which lost 3 bases and 4 bases, there was a span of 5 bases. CDR3 DNA: TGTGCCAGCAGTGACGCGCCAGATACGCAGTATTTT. Its protein is CASSDAPDTQYF.

The V gene is TRBV25-1, the J gene TRBJ1-5; D is possibly TRBD1 (6 bases). This CDR3 contains 16 residues. Germline CDR1 is MGHDK and CDR2 is SYGVNS. Trimming stripped 3 bases from V and 0 bases from J, with 12 bases between. CDR3 in DNA: TGTGCCAGCAGTGAGCGGACAGACGATAGCAATCAGCCCCAGCATTTT. Amino acids: CASSERTDDSNQPQHF.

The chain has TRBV28 and TRBJ2-7, with 8 positions matching TRBD1. The CDR3 runs 19 residues. After removal of 8 bases from V and 4 bases from J, the junction contained 25 bases not matched to a gene. In germline, CDR1 is MDHEN, CDR2 SYDVKM. DNA of the CDR3: TGTGCCAGCCGTACCAACCCGGGACAGGCCCAAGTGACTGTGTACGAGCAGTACTTC. Protein: CASRTNPGQAQVTVYEQYF. The full variable domain, rest sourced from reference TRBV28 and TRBJ2-7, is DVKVTQSSRYLVKRTGEKVFLECVQDMDHENMFWYRQDPGLGLRLIYFSYDVKMKEKGDIPEGYSVSREKKERFSLILESASTNQTSMYLCASRTNPGQAQVTVYEQYFGPGTRLTVT.

This clone has only a few counts. This chain connects TRBV18 to TRBJ2-3; D is possibly TRBD2 (5 bases). The CDR3 has 14 residues. Germline CDR1 KGHSH, CDR2 LQKENI. Between the trimmed V and J ends, which lost 3 bases and 2 bases, there was a span of 9 bases. The CDR3 here is CASSPDSLTDTQYF. CDR3 nucleotide sequence: TGTGCCAGCTCACCGGACTCTCTCACAGATACGCAGTATTTT.

A few counts support this clone. The chain employs TRBV29-1 and TRBJ1-1; the D is unclear. CDR1 and CDR2 from the germline V gene are SQVTM and ANQGSEA. The CDR3 sequence is 12 residues long. The ends were cut back, 4 bases at V and 1 base at J, with 7 bases in the middle. CDR3 DNA: TGCAGCGTTGCCGATGGGAACACTGAAGCTTTCTTT. Translated, it gives CSVADGNTEAFF.

CDR3 amino acids: CAWMASSGYEQYF. CDR3 nucleotides: TGTGCCTGGATGGCTAGTTCGGGCTACGAGCAGTACTTC. The rearrangement uses TRBV30 and TRBJ2-7; D unclear. The germline V gene encodes CDR1 GTSNPN and CDR2 SVGIG (reference sequence). V lost 4 bases to trimming and J lost 3 bases, with 13 bases between them. The CDR3 is 13 residues long. The entire variable domain, with the rest obtained from reference TRBV30 and TRBJ2-7, is as follows: SQTIHQWPATLVQPVGSPLSLECTVEGTSNPNLYWYRQAAGRGLQLLFYSVGIGQISSEVPQNLSASRPQDRQFILSSKKLLLSDSGFYLCAWMASSGYEQYFGPGTRLTVT.

The chain is built from TRBV5-5 and TRBJ1-5; D gene ambiguous. The length of the CDR3 is 13 residues. Germline values: CDR1 SGHKS, CDR2 YYEKEE (reference sequence). V was cut by 0 bases and J by 1 base, with 2 bases left in between. CDR3 DNA: TGTGCCAGCAGCTTGGACAGCAATCAGCCCCAGCATTTT. This sequence encodes CASSLDSNQPQHF.

The rearrangement uses TRBV11-2 and TRBJ2-7; D unresolved. V was cut by 0 bases and J by 2 bases, with 14 bases left in between. From germline, CDR1 is SGHAT and CDR2 FQNNGV. The CDR3 sequence is 16 residues long. In DNA, the CDR3 is TGTGCCAGCAGCTTAGATGAGGTTTTACTAACCTACGAGCAGTACTTC. Amino acid sequence: CASSLDEVLLTYEQYF.

Points on this clone: Other DNA variants within this sample encode the same CDR3. The CDR3 is CASSSGTGHSNQPQHF. The CDR3 coding sequence is TGTGCCAGCAGTTCCGGGACAGGACATAGCAATCAGCCCCAGCATTTT. The chain employs TRBV28 and TRBJ1-5; 8 bases match TRBD1. From germline, CDR1 is MDHEN and CDR2 SYDVKM. The CDR3 has 16 amino acids. Unmatched junction bases numbered 5, after V lost 4 bases and J lost 0 bases.

The chain joins TRBV11-1 to TRBJ2-5; D call uncertain. The CDR3 is made up of 14 amino acids. CDR1 and CDR2 (germline): SGHAT, FQDESV (reference sequence). The ends were cut back, 6 bases at V and 7 bases at J, with 18 bases in the middle. Here the CDR3 DNA reads TGTGCCAGCAGATTCGAAGGGAAGTCCGCGACCCAGTACTTC. This encodes CASRFEGKSATQYF.

This clone was seen a single time. The J gene is TRBJ2-3, the V gene TRBV11-2; 7 bases are shared with TRBD2. The germline gives CDR1 SGHAT, CDR2 FQNNGV. CDR3 size: 15 residues. V lost 2 bases to trimming and J lost 0 bases; unmatched junction nucleotides: 2. CDR3 in amino acids: CASSLRGVSTDTQYF. For the CDR3, the DNA is TGTGCCAGCAGCTTACGGGGGGTTAGCACAGATACGCAGTATTTT.

This clone showed up just a few times. The rearrangement joins TRBV29-1 to TRBJ2-5; D gene unclear. Looked up from germline, CDR1 is SQVTM and CDR2 is ANQGSEA. The CDR3 loop spans 12 amino acids. The V gene lost 2 bases and the J gene lost 5 bases, with 9 bases spanning the gap. The CDR3 bases are TGCAGCGTTGAACGGGCTGGGGAGACCCAGTACTTC. Translated: CSVERAGETQYF.